What follows describes a single TCR beta chain. Its antigen is undetermined. Germline CDR1 reads GTSNPN; CDR2 reads SVGIG (reference sequence). The CDR3 runs to 14 residues. This sample stems from a study of T cells expressing NK-cell markers. On the study more broadly: The eight sequenced donors comprised seven who were HCMV-seropositive and one who was seronegative. General study results and limits: In a handful of donors, dominant clonotypes made up roughly 28.3-65% of CD3+CD56-NKG2C+ cells.

The authors made TCR beta cDNA libraries by 5'RACE template switching. This switching added a universal primer site and UMIs. TCRdb reprocessed the 5' RACE reads and reports one entry per CDR3 protein, with no DNA. There are some 440,000 distinct CDR3 sequences in the sample, with more than 1.4% held by the top ten. The sequenced sample was blood T cells: a sorted CD56 or NKG2C T cell subset, CD4+ or CD8+ T cells, or bulk PBMC T cells (not recorded which). The V call is TRBV30, the J call TRBJ1-2; the D call from TCRdb, TRBD1, cannot be confirmed without DNA. This clonotype was sampled from a woman aged 45-60 years in good health. The CDR3 loop is CAWNGGSGNYGYTF. Filled out from reference TRBV30 and TRBJ1-2, the complete variable domain reads SQTIHQWPATLVQPVGSPLSLECTVEGTSNPNLYWYRQAAGRGLQLLFYSVGIGQISSEVPQNLSASRPQDRQFILSSKKLLLSDSGFYLCAWNGGSGNYGYTFGSGTRLTVV.